The clone carrying this TCR beta chain showed up just a few times. Its antigen is still unknown. Described treatment: roughly 10-day PBMC culture with coronavirus spike peptide pools or control peptides (ViraFEST assay). This entry comes from a study of vaccination and CD4 T cells after COVID-19. The Oncomine TCR Beta short-read assay sequenced DNA from cultured CD4+ T cells. TCRdb passed the PCR reads through MiXCR, listing each CDR3 protein once. The repertoire holds around 9,600 distinct CDR3 sequences, around 50% seen once, with just over 20% in the top ten. Germline V gene sequence: CDR1 MGHRA, CDR2 YSYEKL. With 3 bases removed from V and 4 bases from J, the gap between germline ends came to 15 bases. This CDR3 comprises 15 residues.

This chain connects TRBV4-1 to TRBJ1-2, with a weak D call TRBD1 (5 bases). Sequencing was carried out using CD4+ T cells from blood, cultured in vitro. The source of this sequence is a human donor who had recovered from COVID-19. The DNA of the CDR3 is TGCGCCAGCAGCCACGGAGGGGTTTTAGCCTATGGCTACACCTTC. Its protein product is CASSHGGVLAYGYTF.